The source of this TCR beta chain is a study of OX40 agonist ivuxolimab in advanced cancers. Germline V gene lookup returns CDR1 MNHEY and CDR2 SMNVEV (reference sequence). The CDR3 runs to 16 residues. The junction had 6 bases not matched to a gene; V was cut back by 4 bases and J by 0 bases. The method was immunoSEQ multiplex PCR; TCRdb's version includes in-frame clones alone and lacks a portion of them. Of about 17,000 clones in the sample, 70% to 85% were seen once. Material: CD4+ or CD8+ T cells sorted from blood, obtained in a trial of the OX40 agonist ivuxolimab. The V call is TRBV27, the J call TRBJ2-1, with TRBD1 matching 7 bases. The receptor comes from an adult with an advanced solid tumor such as melanoma, head and neck, liver or kidney cancer. In DNA form, the CDR3 reads TGTGCCAGCAGTTCGTCCCAGGGGGTCTCCTACAATGAGCAGTTCTTC. This codes for CASSSSQGVSYNEQFF.